This is a list of T cell receptor beta chains from one sample in a study of T cells of healthy individuals. TCRdb re-called the 5' RACE reads through MiXCR, storing one row per CDR3 protein. The sample has about 57,000 distinct CDR3 sequences, under 20% seen once. The receptors derive from a human donor in good health. Both conserved end residues are part of each CDR3. D genes are given only for firm matches. Clone size is stated in some rows and not others, as once, few, many or a class when expanded.

V	D	size	J	CDR3	DNA
TRBV6-1	TRBD2	medium-sized	TRBJ2-1	CASSELAGGPNEQFF	TGTGCCAGCAGTGAACTAGCGGGGGGGCCAAATGAGCAGTTCTTC
TRBV4-1	NA	NA	TRBJ2-7	CASRSILTGNEQYF	TGCGCCAGCCGATCAATACTCACAGGGAATGAGCAGTACTTC
TRBV6-6	NA	NA	TRBJ1-6	CASTQGGLDSPLHF	TGTGCCAGCACTCAGGGAGGGCTGGATTCACCCCTCCACTTT
TRBV12-3/TRBV12-4	TRBD2	NA	TRBJ2-5	CASSSFRLAGAQETQYF	TGTGCCAGCAGTTCGTTTAGACTAGCGGGGGCCCAAGAGACCCAGTACTTC
TRBV6-2/TRBV6-3	NA	many	TRBJ2-2	CASSYSSTRELFF	TGTGCCAGCAGTTACTCCTCTACAAGGGAGCTGTTTTTT
TRBV27	TRBD1	many	TRBJ1-6	CASRLGGQGISPLHF	TGTGCCAGCCGACTTGGGGGACAGGGGATTTCACCCCTCCACTTT
TRBV6-1	NA	NA	TRBJ1-1	CASSGTVATEAFF	TGTGCCAGCAGTGGAACAGTGGCCACTGAAGCTTTCTTT
TRBV11-3	TRBD1	many	TRBJ2-6	CASSQSGTASGANVLTF	TGTGCCAGCAGCCAATCCGGGACAGCGAGTGGGGCCAACGTCCTGACTTTC
TRBV19	NA	many	TRBJ2-7	CASSTPRQGVYF	TGTGCCAGTAGTACCCCTAGACAAGGGGTGTACTTC
TRBV29-1	TRBD2	many	TRBJ2-3	CSVGPGGERTDTQYF	TGCAGCGTTGGACCGGGAGGAGAGCGTACAGATACGCAGTATTTT
TRBV10-3	NA	few	TRBJ2-7	CAISSAYEQYF	TGTGCCATCAGCTCTGCCTACGAGCAGTACTTC
TRBV5-1	TRBD1	few	TRBJ1-1	CASSFEWNRGRAFF	TGCGCCAGCAGCTTTGAATGGAACAGGGGGAGAGCTTTCTTT
TRBV7-1	NA	NA	TRBJ2-3	CASSSGTTDTQYF	TGTGCCAGCAGCTCGGGGACCACAGATACGCAGTATTTT
TRBV6-2/TRBV6-3	NA	NA	TRBJ1-5	CASKLSGAYSNQPQHF	TGTGCCAGCAAACTCTCAGGGGCGTATAGCAATCAGCCCCAGCATTTT
TRBV12-3/TRBV12-4	TRBD1	NA	TRBJ1-1	CASSPGTGAPFTEAFF	TGTGCCAGCAGTCCCGGTACAGGGGCTCCATTTACTGAAGCTTTCTTT
TRBV7-2	TRBD2	many	TRBJ2-5	CASSLDGGRVRETQYF	TGTGCCAGCAGCTTAGATGGCGGGAGGGTTCGAGAGACCCAGTACTTC
TRBV4-1	NA	many	TRBJ1-5	CASSQDSAVSNQPQHF	TGCGCCAGCAGCCAAGATAGTGCGGTTAGCAATCAGCCCCAGCATTTT
TRBV10-3	TRBD1	many	TRBJ1-2	CAISESRAGGHGYTF	TGTGCCATCAGTGAGTCGAGGGCAGGGGGCCATGGCTACACCTTC
TRBV19	NA	many	TRBJ1-1	CASSIGNTEAFF	TGTGCCAGTAGTATTGGGAACACTGAAGCTTTCTTT
TRBV12-3/TRBV12-4	NA	NA	TRBJ1-1	CASSRTFEAFF	TGTGCCAGCAGCCGGACGTTTGAAGCTTTCTTT
TRBV19	NA	many	TRBJ2-7	CASSITGGGEQYF	TGTGCCAGTAGTATTACCGGGGGCGGCGAGCAGTACTTC
TRBV5-1	NA	NA	TRBJ2-7	CASSPGLSYEQYF	TGCGCCAGCAGCCCCGGACTTTCCTACGAGCAGTACTTC
TRBV29-1	TRBD1	many	TRBJ1-1	CSAETDRARAFF	TGCAGCGCTGAGACGGACAGGGCGAGAGCTTTCTTT